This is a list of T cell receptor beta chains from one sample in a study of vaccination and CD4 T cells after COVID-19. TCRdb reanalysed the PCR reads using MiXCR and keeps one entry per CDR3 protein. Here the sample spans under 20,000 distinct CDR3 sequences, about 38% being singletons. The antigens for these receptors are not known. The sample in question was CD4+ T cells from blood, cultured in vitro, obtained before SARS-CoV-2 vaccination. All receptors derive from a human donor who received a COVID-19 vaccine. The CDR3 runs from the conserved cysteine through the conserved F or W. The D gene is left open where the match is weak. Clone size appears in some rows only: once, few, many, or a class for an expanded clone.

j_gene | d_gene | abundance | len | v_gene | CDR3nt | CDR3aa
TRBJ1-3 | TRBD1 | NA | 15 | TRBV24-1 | TGTGCCACCAGTGATTTCCGGACAGGAGGAAACACCATATATTTT | CATSDFRTGGNTIYF
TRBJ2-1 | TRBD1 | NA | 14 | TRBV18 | TGTGCCAGCTCACGAGGACAGGGATACAATGAGCAGTTCTTC | CASSRGQGYNEQFF
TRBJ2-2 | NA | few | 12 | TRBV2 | TGTGCCAGCAGGGCACTCACCGGGGAGCTGTTTTTT | CASRALTGELFF
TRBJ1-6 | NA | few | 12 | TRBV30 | TGTGCCTGGAGTGTTGGCAATTCACCCCTCCACTTT | CAWSVGNSPLHF
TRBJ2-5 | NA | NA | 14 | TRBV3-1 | TGTGCCAGCAGCCAATATACTGTCCAAGAGACCCAGTACTTC | CASSQYTVQETQYF
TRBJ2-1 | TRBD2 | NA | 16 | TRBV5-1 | TGCGCCAGCAGCTGGGGCACTAGCGGGGGTTCCGATGAGCAGTTCTTC | CASSWGTSGGSDEQFF
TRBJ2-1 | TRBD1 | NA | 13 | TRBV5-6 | TGTGCCAGCAGCTTTGACAGGGTTGAAGGGCAGTTCTTC | CASSFDRVEGQFF
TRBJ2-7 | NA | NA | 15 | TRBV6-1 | TGTGCCAGCAGAGAAACCCACAGGAGCTCCTACGAGCAGTACTTC | CASRETHRSSYEQYF
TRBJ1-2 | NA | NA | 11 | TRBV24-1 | TGTGCCACCAGTGTCCAGGGAAGTTACACCTTC | CATSVQGSYTF
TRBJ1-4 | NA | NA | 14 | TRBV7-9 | TGTGCCAGCAGCTCCGGGGGGCCGGGGGAAAAACTGTTTTTT | CASSSGGPGEKLFF
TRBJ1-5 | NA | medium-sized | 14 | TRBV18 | TGTGCCAGCTCACCCAGCGGGGGGGATCAGCCCCAGCATTTT | CASSPSGGDQPQHF
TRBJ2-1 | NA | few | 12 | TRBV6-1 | TGTGCCAGCAGTCCCCGGGAGAGTGAGCAGTTCTTC | CASSPRESEQFF
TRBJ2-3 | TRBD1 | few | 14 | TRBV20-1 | TGCAGTGCTGTACCGGGACAGGCAAGAGATACGCAGTATTTT | CSAVPGQARDTQYF
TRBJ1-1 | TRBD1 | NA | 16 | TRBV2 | TGTGCCAGCAGTCAGGACAGGGCGGAGCTGAACACTGAAGCTTTCTTT | CASSQDRAELNTEAFF
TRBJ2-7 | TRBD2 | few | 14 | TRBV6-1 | TGTGCCAGCAGGCGGACTAGCGACTCCTACGAGCAGTACTTC | CASRRTSDSYEQYF
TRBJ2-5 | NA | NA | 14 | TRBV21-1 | TGTGCCAGCAGCAGTCGGGGGGGTGAAGAGACCCAGTACTTC | CASSSRGGEETQYF
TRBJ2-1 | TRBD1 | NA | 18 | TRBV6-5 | TGTGCCAGCAGTTACTCACGTTACACAGGGGGCTCCTACAATGAGCAGTTCTTC | CASSYSRYTGGSYNEQFF
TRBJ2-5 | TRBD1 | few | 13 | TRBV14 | TGTGCCAGCAGCCAGACCTGGGACAGTGTTGGGTACTTC | CASSQTWDSVGYF
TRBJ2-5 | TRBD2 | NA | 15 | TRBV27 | TGTGCCAGCAGTCCGGCGAGCGGGGGGGCGGAGACCCAGTACTTC | CASSPASGGAETQYF
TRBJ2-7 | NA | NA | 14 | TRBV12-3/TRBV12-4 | TGTGCCAGCAGTTTAAGCTCCGGGGCCTACGAGCAGTACTTC | CASSLSSGAYEQYF
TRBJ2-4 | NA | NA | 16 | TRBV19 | TGTGCCAGTAGTATAGTAGCAGGGGCGACCAAAAACATTCAGTACTTC | CASSIVAGATKNIQYF
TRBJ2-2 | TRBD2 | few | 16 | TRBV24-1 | TGTGCCACCAGTGATTTAGGACTAGTCCCCACCGGGGAGCTGTTTTTT | CATSDLGLVPTGELFF